This T cell receptor (beta chain) derives from a study of T cells after yellow fever vaccination. The CDR3 sequence is 16 residues long. Per the germline V gene, CDR1 is MNHEY and CDR2 is SMNVEV (reference sequence). J was trimmed by 7 bases and V by 2 bases; bases with no gene match: 5. In TCRdb, the 5' RACE reads were re-called with MiXCR into one record per CDR3 protein. Of hundreds of thousands of distinct CDR3 sequences listed, roughly 19% were seen once; the top ten hold approximately 14%. In its sample, this clonotype was seen a few times. The sample was PBMCs, taken 15 days after the yellow fever booster vaccination. The V call is TRBV27, the J call TRBJ2-2; 12 nucleotides align to TRBD2. The clonotype was recovered from a man between 25 and 39 years old who received the YFV17D yellow fever vaccine. The CDR3 coding sequence is TGTGCCAGCAGTTTAGGACTAGCGGGAAGGAGCGGGGAGCTGTTTTTT. The encoded protein is CASSLGLAGRSGELFF.